The present T cell receptor beta chain was sequenced within a study of neurological immune-mediated disorders. Per the germline V gene, CDR1 is MNHNS and CDR2 is SASEGT. V shed 1 base and J shed 1 base, with 3 bases lying between them. The CDR3 totals 13 residues. Time point meaning: technical triplicate 3. Sorted libraries used around 1 million CD4+ or CD8+ T cells. With 10-nucleotide random UMIs included, cDNA was synthesized by 5'RACE. In each sequencing run, over 180 million TCR-beta sequences were generated from 15-18 subjects. TCRdb used MiXCR to reprocess the 5' RACE reads, holding one entry per CDR3 protein. The sample lists tens of thousands of distinct CDR3 sequences; less than 20% were seen once. This clonotype was observed many times.

Material: CD4+ T cells from blood. The chain recombines TRBV6-1 with TRBJ2-3; the D is unclear. The receptor was isolated from a female donor with HTLV-1-associated myelopathy (HAM/TSP). CDR3 protein: CASSEVRTDTQYF. DNA for the CDR3: TGTGCCAGCAGTGAAGTCCGCACAGATACGCAGTATTTT.